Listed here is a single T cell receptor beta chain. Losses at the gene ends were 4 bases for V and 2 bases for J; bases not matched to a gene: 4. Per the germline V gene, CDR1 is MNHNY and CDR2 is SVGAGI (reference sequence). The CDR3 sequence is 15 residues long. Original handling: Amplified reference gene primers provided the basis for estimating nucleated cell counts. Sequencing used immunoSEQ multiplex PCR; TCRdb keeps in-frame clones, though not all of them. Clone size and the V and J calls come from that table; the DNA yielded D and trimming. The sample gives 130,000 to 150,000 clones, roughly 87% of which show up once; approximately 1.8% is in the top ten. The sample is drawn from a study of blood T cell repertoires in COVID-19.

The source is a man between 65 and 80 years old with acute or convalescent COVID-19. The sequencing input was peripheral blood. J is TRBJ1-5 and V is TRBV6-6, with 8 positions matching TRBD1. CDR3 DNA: TGTGCCAGCAGTTCCAGGGGGCAAGGCAATCAGCCCCAGCATTTT. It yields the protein CASSSRGQGNQPQHF.